The 25 T cell receptor beta chains below were found in one sample sequenced in a study of blood T cell repertoires in COVID-19. TCRdb keeps only in-frame clones here, not all; method: immunoSEQ multiplex PCR. The sample includes 200,000 to 250,000 clones, 75% to 85% seen only once; the top ten take about 1.3%. The source material was peripheral blood. All receptors derive from a woman between 25 and 40 years old with COVID-19, enrolled during active disease.

This clone was found a few times. The CDR3: CASSQDPGNMGGYTF. The DNA for the CDR3 is TGCGCCAGCAGCCAAGATCCGGGAAACATGGGTGGCTACACCTTC. The chain uses TRBV4-1 and TRBJ1-2, with D hard to call. The V and J ends lost 0 bases and 7 bases respectively, with 15 bases between them. The CDR3 has 15 amino acids. Per germline, CDR1 MGHRA and CDR2 YSYEKL.

The J gene is TRBJ2-3, the V gene TRBV27, with 8 bases lining up with TRBD2. Germline values: CDR1 MNHEY, CDR2 SMNVEV (reference sequence). The CDR3 is 16 amino acids. The J segment lost 0 bases and the V segment lost 5 bases, leaving 7 bases of the junction unmatched. DNA of the CDR3: TGTGCCAGCAGTCTTACTAGCGGTACTAGCACAGATACGCAGTATTTT. This sequence encodes CASSLTSGTSTDTQYF.

The CDR3 protein is CASRTGGGPAYEQYF. CDR3 sequence (DNA): TGTGCCAGCAGGACCGGGGGGGGTCCTGCCTACGAGCAGTACTTC. The J gene is TRBJ2-7, the V gene TRBV28, with TRBD2 matching 8 bases. The CDR3 contains 15 residues. Trimming at V came to 6 bases and at J to 2 bases, leaving 9 bases not matched to a gene. Germline V gives CDR1 MDHEN, CDR2 SYDVKM.

The V call is TRBV2, the J call TRBJ2-5; 10 bases are a match to TRBD2. In germline, CDR1 is SNHLY, CDR2 FYNNEI. This CDR3 comprises 19 residues. V shed 6 bases, J shed 3 bases, and the junction held 19 bases outside the gene matches. In nucleotides, the CDR3 is TGTGCCAGCAGCCCACATAAGAGCGGGAGGGACCTTACCAAAGAGACCCAGTACTTC. It codes for CASSPHKSGRDLTKETQYF.

This clone was observed a single time. This chain connects TRBV5-4 to TRBJ2-5, with 8 nucleotides matching TRBD2. The CDR3 is 14 amino acids. Germline-derived CDR1 and CDR2 are SGHNT and YYREEE (reference sequence). After removal of 5 bases from V and 5 bases from J, the junction contained 8 bases not matched to a gene. The CDR3 DNA reads TGTGCCAGCAGAAATACGGGGGGGCCGGAGACCCAGTACTTC. This encodes CASRNTGGPETQYF.

The chain uses TRBV28 and TRBJ1-3, with D uncertain. Deletions cut 1 base from V and 3 bases from J, with 4 bases between. The CDR3 length is 13 residues. The germline V gene encodes CDR1 MDHEN and CDR2 SYDVKM. As DNA, the CDR3 is TGTGCCAGCAGTTTATTCAGTGGAAACACCATATATTTT. Translated, it gives CASSLFSGNTIYF.

The rearrangement joins TRBV5-1 to TRBJ1-2, with 9 bases aligning to TRBD1. This CDR3 is built from 14 residues. J gave up 14 bases and V 5 bases, and 16 bases lay outside the gene matches. Per germline, CDR1 SGHRS and CDR2 YFSETQ. The CDR3 region is CASSQPGTGPQTTF. The CDR3 bases are TGCGCCAGCAGTCAACCCGGGACAGGGCCCCAGACGACCTTC.

The V call is TRBV27, the J call TRBJ2-7; TRBD1 matches at 9 bases. CDR1 is MNHEY and CDR2 is SMNVEV in the germline V gene (reference sequence). V dropped 2 bases and J dropped 5; count of bases not matched to a gene: 7. This CDR3 contains 15 residues. CDR3 loop: CASSLPGTGRHEQYF. The CDR3 DNA sequence: TGTGCCAGCAGTTTACCCGGGACAGGGCGTCACGAGCAGTACTTC.

In this sample, this clone turned up once. J is TRBJ2-7 and V is TRBV12-3 or TRBV12-4; D is uncertain. CDR3 length: 12 amino acids. Trimming left V 8 bases short and J 0 bases short, with 8 bases between. CDR3 amino acids: CASCADSYEQYF. CDR3 in DNA: TGTGCCAGCTGCGCCGACTCCTACGAGCAGTACTTC.

V gene TRBV27 combines with J gene TRBJ2-3, with a tentative D call TRBD2 (5 bases). CDR3 length: 15 amino acids. Germline lookup yields CDR1 MNHEY and CDR2 SMNVEV (reference sequence). V was pared by 3 bases and J by 8 bases, with 18 bases between. CDR3 sequence reads: CASSFGVNSVGTQYF. The DNA for the CDR3 is TGTGCCAGCAGTTTCGGGGTCAATAGCGTTGGTACGCAGTATTTT.

The chain uses TRBV28 and TRBJ1-2; 9 bases line up with TRBD1. Germline assignment: CDR1 MDHEN and CDR2 SYDVKM. The CDR3 extends over 16 amino acids. V was clipped by 9 bases and J by 5 bases; unmatched bases: 16. CDR3 sequence: CASRGLTGTGFYGYTF. DNA for the CDR3: TGTGCCAGTCGGGGACTAACCGGGACAGGGTTTTATGGCTACACCTTC.

J is TRBJ2-1 and V is TRBV20-1; 8 nucleotides line up with TRBD1. The V segment lost 3 bases and the J segment 6 bases; nucleotides outside the gene matches: 7. This CDR3 has 14 residues. Germline V gene lookup returns CDR1 DFQATT and CDR2 SNEGSKA (reference sequence). The chain's CDR3 is CSASSGTGSNEQFF. CDR3 DNA sequence: TGCAGTGCTAGTTCGGGGACAGGTTCCAATGAGCAGTTCTTC.

This chain links TRBV5-4 with TRBJ2-5, with a possible D match to TRBD1 (6 bases). Looked up from germline, CDR1 is SGHNT and CDR2 is YYREEE (reference sequence). V lost 3 bases, J lost 2 bases, and 11 bases lay in between. This CDR3 has 14 amino acids. The CDR3, as DNA: TGTGCCAGCAGCTGGACCGGGACACAAGAGACCCAGTACTTC. Translated, it gives CASSWTGTQETQYF.

The CDR3: CASTSIGVYNSPLHF. The CDR3 DNA follows: TGTGCCAGCACCTCAATCGGGGTCTATAATTCACCCCTCCACTTT. The chain is built from TRBV27 and TRBJ1-6; D ambiguous. This CDR3 comprises 15 residues. Trimming removed 7 bases from V and 3 bases from J, with 13 bases in between. Germline V gene data show CDR1 as MNHEY and CDR2 as SMNVEV (reference sequence).

This clone was seen once. This chain links TRBV19 with TRBJ2-5; 11 positions match TRBD2. V lost 5 bases to trimming and J lost 10 bases; unmatched junction nucleotides: 6. Germline CDR1 LNHDA, CDR2 SQIVND (reference sequence). The CDR3 runs to 13 residues. The CDR3: CASSLRTSGFQYF. The CDR3 region has the DNA TGTGCCAGTAGTCTGAGGACTAGCGGGTTCCAGTACTTC.

This sequence joins TRBV19 and TRBJ2-7; no clear D gene. Per the germline V gene, CDR1 is LNHDA and CDR2 is SQIVND (reference sequence). V was pared by 3 bases and J by 5 bases, with 14 bases between. This CDR3 comprises 14 residues. In DNA, the CDR3 is TGTGCCAGTAGTATCGGCACCCTAGGCAACGAGCAGTACTTC. This gives the protein CASSIGTLGNEQYF.

This chain uses TRBV19 with TRBJ1-2, with TRBD1 matching 9 bases. V dropped 3 bases and J dropped 3; count of bases not matched to a gene: 2. This CDR3 region has 14 residues. Germline V gene data show CDR1 as LNHDA and CDR2 as SQIVND (reference sequence). CDR3 residues: CASSMGQGDYGYTF. CDR3 DNA sequence: TGTGCCAGTAGTATGGGACAGGGTGACTATGGCTACACCTTC.

V gene TRBV14 combines with J gene TRBJ1-2, with D possibly being TRBD1 (6 bases). Germline lookup yields CDR1 SGHDN and CDR2 FVKESK. This CDR3 comprises 13 residues. With 6 bases removed from V and 4 bases from J, the gap between germline ends came to 12 bases. The CDR3 coding sequence is TGTGCCAGCAGGCAAACAGGGATCTATGGCTACACCTTC. This gives the protein CASRQTGIYGYTF. Looking up the rest from reference TRBV14 and TRBJ1-2 gives the full variable domain: EAGVTQFPSHSVIEKGQTVTLRCDPISGHDNLYWYRRVMGKEIKFLLHFVKESKQDESGMPNNRFLAERTGGTYSTLKVQPAELEDSGVYFCASRQTGIYGYTFGSGTRLTVV.

This chain uses TRBV29-1 with TRBJ2-7; TRBD1 agrees at 7 bases. Germline V gene data show CDR1 as SQVTM and CDR2 as ANQGSEA. The CDR3 is 11 residues long. The J segment lost 2 bases and the V segment lost 6 bases, leaving 1 base of the junction unmatched. The CDR3 DNA follows: TGCAGCGTGCAGGGGGCCTACGAGCAGTACTTC. As protein: CSVQGAYEQYF.

This clone was seen just once. The rearrangement links TRBV25-1 to TRBJ1-1; 7 nucleotides align to TRBD1. Germline V CDR1 and CDR2: MGHDK, SYGVNS. V was pared by 4 bases and J by 1 base, with 3 bases of the junction left unmatched. This CDR3 has 14 amino acids. The CDR3 spells CASSGGQRNTEAFF. CDR3 nucleotide sequence: TGTGCCAGCAGTGGGGGACAGCGGAACACTGAAGCTTTCTTT.

The rearrangement links TRBV9 to TRBJ2-7; the D gene is possibly TRBD2 (5 bases). Deletions cut 2 bases from V and 2 bases from J, with 14 bases between. CDR3 size: 15 residues. CDR1 and CDR2 (germline): SGDLS, YYNGEE. CDR3: CASSVSGLETYEQYF. The DNA for the CDR3 is TGTGCCAGCAGCGTCTCCGGACTGGAGACCTACGAGCAGTACTTC.

This chain joins TRBV30 and TRBJ2-1; 8 bases are shared with TRBD2. Trimming removed 0 bases from V and 0 bases from J; junction bases left unmatched: 7. CDR3 size: 17 residues. Germline CDR1 GTSNPN, CDR2 SVGIG (reference sequence). This chain's CDR3 is CAWSVGTSGSSYNEQFF. The CDR3 coding sequence is TGTGCCTGGAGTGTAGGGACCAGCGGGAGCTCCTACAATGAGCAGTTCTTC.

This chain joins TRBV16 and TRBJ2-5; D is perhaps TRBD2 (5 bases). V shed 0 bases and J shed 3 bases, with 11 bases lying between them. This CDR3 region has 15 residues. Germline CDR1 KGHSY, CDR2 FQNENV. CDR3 protein: CASSQSTGIEETQYF. The CDR3, as DNA: TGTGCCAGCAGCCAATCAACGGGAATAGAAGAGACCCAGTACTTC.

The genes are TRBV6-1 and TRBJ1-3; D not certain. Looked up from germline, CDR1 is MNHNS and CDR2 is SASEGT. Trimming cost V 0 bases and J 0 bases, with 6 bases left between them. CDR3 length: 15 residues. The CDR3 loop reads CASSEAEGSGNTIYF. CDR3 DNA: TGTGCCAGCAGTGAAGCAGAGGGCTCTGGAAACACCATATATTTT.

CDR3 sequence reads: CASNDRGWDTDTQYF. The CDR3 DNA sequence: TGTGCCAGCAACGACAGGGGATGGGACACAGATACGCAGTATTTT. The J gene is TRBJ2-3, the V gene TRBV2; 8 bases are shared with TRBD1. Germline V gene lookup returns CDR1 SNHLY and CDR2 FYNNEI. The CDR3 consists of 15 residues. V lost 7 bases, J lost 2 bases, and 8 bases stayed unmatched.